A single sample is the source of the 10 T cell receptor beta chains below, sequenced in a study of tumour-infiltrating T cells in Burkitt lymphoma. The table came from immunoSEQ multiplex PCR; TCRdb's copy has only in-frame clones and leaves some out. The table has some 6,500 clones, about 9.5% seen once; the top ten hold 2.5%. Sequencing input: tumor tissue. The receptors come from a human donor with diffuse large B-cell lymphoma.

The chain is built from TRBV5-5 and TRBJ2-1; D tentatively fits TRBD1 or TRBD2 (5 bases each). This CDR3 is 16 amino acids long. Germline V gene data show CDR1 as SGHKS and CDR2 as YYEKEE (reference sequence). V was shortened by 2 bases and J by 1 base, with 13 bases between the two germline ends. This chain's CDR3 is CASSLVGVPSYNEQFF. DNA of the CDR3: TGTGCCAGCAGCTTAGTGGGGGTCCCATCCTACAATGAGCAGTTCTTC.

The chain carries TRBV2 and TRBJ2-7; 9 nucleotides match TRBD1. The CDR3 is 13 residues long. V lost 4 bases and J lost 4; bases outside the gene matches: 2. CDR1 is SNHLY, CDR2 FYNNEI, per germline. The CDR3 protein is CASSGTGAYEQYF. Here the CDR3 DNA reads TGTGCCAGCAGTGGGACAGGGGCATACGAGCAGTACTTC.

The chain links TRBV19 to TRBJ2-1, with 11 bases aligning to TRBD2. The J segment lost 2 bases and the V segment lost 5 bases, leaving 2 bases of the junction unmatched. Germline loops: CDR1 LNHDA, CDR2 SQIVND (reference sequence). This CDR3 comprises 15 residues. The DNA for the CDR3 is TGTGCCAGTAGTGTTAGCGGGGGGGCCTACAATGAGCAGTTCTTC. Translating it yields CASSVSGGAYNEQFF.

This clone was picked up a small number of times. V is TRBV5-1 and J is TRBJ2-1; 13 nucleotides align to TRBD2. CDR1 and CDR2 (germline): SGHRS, YFSETQ. The CDR3 runs to 18 residues. V was pared by 3 bases and J by 2 bases, with 8 bases of the junction left unmatched. In nucleotides, the CDR3 is TGCGCCAGCAGCTCGGAAGTGACTAGCGGGGGGACCTACAATGAGCAGTTCTTC. It encodes CASSSEVTSGGTYNEQFF.

The CDR3 loop is CASSQAGPGTGAFNEQFF. In DNA, the CDR3 is TGCGCCAGCAGCCAAGCGGGGCCCGGGACAGGGGCCTTTAATGAGCAGTTCTTC. The gene calls are TRBV4-1 and TRBJ2-1; 10 nucleotides agree with TRBD1. Germline-derived CDR1 and CDR2 are MGHRA and YSYEKL. Trimming removed 1 base from V and 7 bases from J; junction bases left unmatched: 13. The CDR3 spans 18 residues.

V and J are TRBV5-6 and TRBJ1-6, with D hard to call. The V gene lost 4 bases and the J gene lost 13 bases, with 18 bases spanning the gap. The CDR3 is made up of 14 amino acids. The germline V gene encodes CDR1 SGHDT and CDR2 YYEEEE. DNA for the CDR3: TGTGCCAGCAGCATGGGGAAGCCCGAAGGTCCCCTCCACTTT. Residues: CASSMGKPEGPLHF.

This clone came up a few times. This sequence joins TRBV19 and TRBJ2-5, with D tentatively TRBD1 (6 bases). This CDR3 has 12 amino acids. Between the trimmed V and J ends, which lost 5 bases and 4 bases, there was a span of 8 bases. CDR1 and CDR2 from the germline V gene are LNHDA and SQIVND (reference sequence). CDR3 region: CASSQQGETQYF. CDR3 sequence (DNA): TGTGCCAGTAGTCAACAGGGAGAGACCCAGTACTTC.

This clone came up a few times. The chain has TRBV19 and TRBJ2-7; 8 bases align to TRBD1. CDR1 LNHDA and CDR2 SQIVND come from the germline V gene (reference sequence). CDR3 length: 14 amino acids. The trim removed 5 bases at V and 4 bases at J, leaving 7 bases unmatched. CDR3 loop: CASSATTGEYEQYF. As DNA, the CDR3 is TGTGCCAGTAGTGCGACGACAGGGGAGTACGAGCAGTACTTC.

This clone is judged medium-sized. The chain links TRBV9 to TRBJ2-3; D ambiguous. Looked up from germline, CDR1 is SGDLS and CDR2 is YYNGEE. This CDR3 region has 14 residues. V gave up 0 bases and J gave up 4 bases, with 9 bases separating them. CDR3 protein: CASSVEPLADTQYF. For the CDR3, the DNA is TGTGCCAGCAGCGTAGAGCCCCTCGCAGATACGCAGTATTTT.

The rearrangement links TRBV6-5 to TRBJ2-5, with 14 nucleotides matching TRBD2. CDR3 length: 15 amino acids. V gave up 6 bases and J gave up 7 bases; unmatched junction bases: 7. From germline, CDR1 is MNHEY and CDR2 SVGAGI. DNA for the CDR3: TGTGCCAGCAGCCAGACTAGCGGGGGGGGCAGGACCCAGTACTTC. Its protein product is CASSQTSGGGRTQYF.